This entry is about one T cell receptor (beta chain). Its antigen is as yet unknown. This CDR3 spans 14 amino acids. Germline CDR1 and CDR2: SGHRS and YFSETQ. V gave up 5 bases and J gave up 3 bases, with 12 bases separating them. This sample stems from a study of T cells in localized non-small cell lung cancer. Study-wide points: Density of T cells in blood, when higher, went with longer overall survival. Sequencing covered just one tumor region, so heterogeneity cannot be ruled out. The study detected a median approximately 54 of the top 100 tumor clones in adjacent lung.

The repertoire was sequenced with immunoSEQ multiplex PCR; TCRdb's copy has only in-frame clones and lacks some. The sample has 33,000 or so clones, roughly 82% seen once; the top ten hold around 15%. This sequence was found in a male donor at least 60 years old with stage III squamous cell lung carcinoma. The genes are TRBV5-1 and TRBJ1-5; D call uncertain. Sample: peripheral blood, taken before any cancer treatment. The CDR3 loop is CASSPDGNNQPQHF. CDR3 coding DNA: TGCGCCAGCAGTCCGGATGGGAACAATCAGCCCCAGCATTTT.